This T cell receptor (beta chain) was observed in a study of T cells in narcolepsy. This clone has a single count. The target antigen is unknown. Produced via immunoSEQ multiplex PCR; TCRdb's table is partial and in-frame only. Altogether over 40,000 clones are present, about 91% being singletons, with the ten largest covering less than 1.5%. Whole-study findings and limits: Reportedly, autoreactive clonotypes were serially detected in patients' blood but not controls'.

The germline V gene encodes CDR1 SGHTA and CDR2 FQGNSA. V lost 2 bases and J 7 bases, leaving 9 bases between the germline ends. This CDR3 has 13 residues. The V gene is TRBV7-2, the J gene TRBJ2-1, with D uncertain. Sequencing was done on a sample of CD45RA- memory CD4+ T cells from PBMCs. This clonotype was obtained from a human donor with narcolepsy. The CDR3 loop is CASSLNWQNEQFF. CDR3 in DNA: TGTGCCAGCAGCTTAAACTGGCAGAATGAGCAGTTCTTC. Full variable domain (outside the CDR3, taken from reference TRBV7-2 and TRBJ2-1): GAGVSQSPSNKVTEKGKDVELRCDPISGHTALYWYRQSLGQGLEFLIYFQGNSAPDKSGLPSDRFSAERTGGSVSTLTIQRTQQEDSAVYLCASSLNWQNEQFFGPGTRLTVL.